This T cell receptor (beta chain) emerged from a study of identical twins. The sample holds many counts of this clonotype. The length of the CDR3 is 12 residues. Germline trimming cut 8 bases from V and 2 bases from J; bases unmatched to any gene: 0. Template switching supplied a universal primer site; unique molecular identifiers were carried on the cDNA. Each CDR3 protein is one row after TCRdb ran MiXCR on the 5' RACE reads. The repertoire has roughly 1.6 million distinct CDR3 sequences, less than 35% of them found once; the top ten carry around 0.3%. Sequencing used cord blood. This TCR derives from a newborn girl in good health. The chain combines TRBV12-3 or TRBV12-4 with TRBJ1-5; 7 bases fit TRBD1. CDR3: CASGQGNQPQHF. DNA of the CDR3: TGTGCCAGCGGACAGGGCAATCAGCCCCAGCATTTT.